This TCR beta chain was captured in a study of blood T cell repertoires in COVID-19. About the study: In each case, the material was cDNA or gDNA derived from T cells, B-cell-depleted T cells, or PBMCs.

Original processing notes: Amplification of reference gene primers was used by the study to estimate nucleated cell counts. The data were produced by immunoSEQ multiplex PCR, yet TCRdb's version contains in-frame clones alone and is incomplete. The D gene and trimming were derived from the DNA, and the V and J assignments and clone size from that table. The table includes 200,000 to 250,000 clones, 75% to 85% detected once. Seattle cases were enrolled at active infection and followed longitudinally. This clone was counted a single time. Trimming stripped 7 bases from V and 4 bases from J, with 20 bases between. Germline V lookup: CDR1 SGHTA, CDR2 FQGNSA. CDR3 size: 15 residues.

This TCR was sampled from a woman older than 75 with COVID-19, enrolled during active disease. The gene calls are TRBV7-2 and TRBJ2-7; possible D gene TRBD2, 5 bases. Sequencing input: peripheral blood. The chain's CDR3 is CASIGTGQADYEQYF. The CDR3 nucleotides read TGTGCCAGCATCGGAACCGGCCAAGCGGATTACGAGCAGTACTTC.